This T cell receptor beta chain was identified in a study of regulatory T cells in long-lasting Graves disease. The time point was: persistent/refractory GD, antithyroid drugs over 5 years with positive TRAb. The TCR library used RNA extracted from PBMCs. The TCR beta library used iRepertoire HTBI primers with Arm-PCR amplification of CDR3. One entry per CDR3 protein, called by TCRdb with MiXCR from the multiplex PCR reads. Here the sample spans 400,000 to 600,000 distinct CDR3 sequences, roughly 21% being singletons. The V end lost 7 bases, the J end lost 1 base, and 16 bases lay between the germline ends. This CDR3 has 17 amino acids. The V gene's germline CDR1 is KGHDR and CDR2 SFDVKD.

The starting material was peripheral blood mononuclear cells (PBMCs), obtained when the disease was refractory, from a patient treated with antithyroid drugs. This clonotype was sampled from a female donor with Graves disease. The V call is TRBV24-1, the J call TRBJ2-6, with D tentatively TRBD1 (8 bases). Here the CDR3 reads CATSHRGGRSGANVLTF. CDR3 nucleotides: TGTGCCACCAGCCACAGGGGGGGACGTTCTGGGGCCAACGTCCTGACTTTC.